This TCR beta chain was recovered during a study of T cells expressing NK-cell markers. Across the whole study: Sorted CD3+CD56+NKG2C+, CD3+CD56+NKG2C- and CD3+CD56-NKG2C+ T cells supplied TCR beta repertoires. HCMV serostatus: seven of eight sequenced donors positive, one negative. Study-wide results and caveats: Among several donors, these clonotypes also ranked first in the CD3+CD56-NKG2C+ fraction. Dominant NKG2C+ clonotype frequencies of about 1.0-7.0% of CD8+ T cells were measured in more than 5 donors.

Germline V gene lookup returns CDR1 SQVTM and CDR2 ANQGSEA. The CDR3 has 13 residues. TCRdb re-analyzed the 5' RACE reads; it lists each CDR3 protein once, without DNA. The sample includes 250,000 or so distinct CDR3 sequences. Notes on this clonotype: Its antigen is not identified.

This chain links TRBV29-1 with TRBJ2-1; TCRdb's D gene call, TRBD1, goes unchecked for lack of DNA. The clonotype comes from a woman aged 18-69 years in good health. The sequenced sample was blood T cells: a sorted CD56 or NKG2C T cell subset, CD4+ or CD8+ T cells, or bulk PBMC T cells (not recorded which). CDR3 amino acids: CSFKGVSYNEQFF.